What follows are 29 T cell receptor beta chains derived from one specimen sequenced in a study of blood T cell repertoires in COVID-19. The assay was immunoSEQ multiplex PCR, and TCRdb's table has in-frame clones only and misses some. The sample lists around 140,000 clones, approximately 88% seen once, with approximately 18% in the top ten. The sample comprised peripheral blood. These receptors were obtained from a woman aged 80 or over with acute or convalescent COVID-19.

V is TRBV5-6 and J is TRBJ1-1; 9 nucleotides align to TRBD1. There are 15 residues in the CDR3. V shed 4 bases, J shed 0 bases, and the junction held 4 bases outside the gene matches. CDR1 SGHDT and CDR2 YYEEEE come from the germline V gene. In nucleotides, the CDR3 is TGTGCCAGCAGCACCGGGACAGGGATGAACACTGAAGCTTTCTTT. Encoded protein: CASSTGTGMNTEAFF.

This chain joins TRBV6-5 and TRBJ2-7; 10 nucleotides align to TRBD1. Losses at the gene ends were 8 bases for V and 6 bases for J; bases not matched to a gene: 10. Germline assignment: CDR1 MNHEY and CDR2 SVGAGI. The CDR3 consists of 14 residues. CDR3 DNA: TGTGCCAGCTCAAAGGGACAGGGGCTAGCCGAGCAGTACTTC. Protein product: CASSKGQGLAEQYF.

The chain couples TRBV9 to TRBJ2-7, with D maybe TRBD2 (6 bases). Germline V gene sequence: CDR1 SGDLS, CDR2 YYNGEE. The CDR3 covers 13 residues. V shed 4 bases and J shed 7 bases, with 15 bases lying between them. The CDR3: CASSSRDSLEQYF. The CDR3 region has the DNA TGTGCCAGCAGCTCCAGGGACTCCCTGGAGCAGTACTTC.

The chain has TRBV7-9 and TRBJ2-5; no clear D. V lost 1 base and J 1 base, leaving 4 bases between the germline ends. The CDR3 length is 13 residues. Germline values: CDR1 SEHNR, CDR2 FQNEAQ (reference sequence). The DNA for the CDR3 is TGTGCCAGCAGCTTAGTCAGCCAAGAGACCCAGTACTTC. Protein: CASSLVSQETQYF.

The chain couples TRBV6-5 to TRBJ1-4; a weak D match, TRBD1 (5 bases). This CDR3 has 13 amino acids. V gave up 7 bases and J gave up 5 bases, with 11 bases separating them. Germline values: CDR1 MNHEY, CDR2 SVGAGI. DNA for the CDR3: TGTGCCAGCACCAAAGACAGAAATGAAAAACTGTTTTTT. Translating gives CASTKDRNEKLFF.

The chain joins TRBV6-5 to TRBJ1-1; D remains ambiguous. Trimming shortened V by 7 bases and J by 4 bases, and 19 bases separated the two germline ends. Germline V gene data show CDR1 as MNHEY and CDR2 as SVGAGI. The CDR3 has 15 amino acids. CDR3 sequence reads: CASTVTGIGGTEAFF. The CDR3 region has the DNA TGTGCCAGCACCGTGACGGGGATTGGAGGCACTGAAGCTTTCTTT.

In its sample, this clone was seen a few times. This chain links TRBV5-8 with TRBJ1-2; tentatively, D is TRBD1 (6 bases). V was pared by 5 bases and J by 4 bases, with 15 bases between. The CDR3 covers 14 residues. CDR1 is SGHTS and CDR2 is YDEGEE in the germline V gene. The CDR3 region is CASRRVGAPYGYTF. CDR3 bases: TGTGCCAGCAGGAGGGTGGGGGCCCCCTATGGCTACACCTTC. Based on the CDR3 plus reference TRBV5-8 and TRBJ1-2, the full variable domain is EAGVTQSPTHLIKTRGQQATLRCSPISGHTSVYWYQQALGLGLQFLLWYDEGEERNRGNFPPRFSGRQFPNYSSELNVNALELEDSALYLCASRRVGAPYGYTFGSGTRLTVV.

The genes are TRBV18 and TRBJ2-7, with 8 bases fitting TRBD1. The CDR3 runs 15 residues. Germline V gene data show CDR1 as KGHSH and CDR2 as LQKENI. J lost 1 base, V lost 1 base, and 3 bases had no gene match. CDR3 region: CASSPQGQASYEQYF. CDR3 coding DNA: TGTGCCAGCTCACCACAGGGACAGGCATCCTACGAGCAGTACTTC.

The J gene is TRBJ2-3, the V gene TRBV7-9, with 7 bases lining up with TRBD1. In germline, CDR1 is SEHNR, CDR2 FQNEAQ (reference sequence). Unmatched junction bases numbered 8, after V lost 3 bases and J lost 2 bases. This CDR3 comprises 16 residues. CDR3 coding DNA: TGTGCCAGCAGCTTGACGAACAGGGGCTCCACAGATACGCAGTATTTT. Translating it yields CASSLTNRGSTDTQYF. Full variable domain (missing parts from reference TRBV7-9 and TRBJ2-3): DTGVSQNPRHKITKRGQNVTFRCDPISEHNRLYWYRQTLGQGPEFLTYFQNEAQLEKSRLLSDRFSAERPKGSFSTLEIQRTEQGDSAMYLCASSLTNRGSTDTQYFGPGTRLTVL.

V is TRBV27 and J is TRBJ1-2; a weak D match, TRBD1 (6 bases). The CDR3 has 13 residues. The ends were cut back, 6 bases at V and 6 bases at J, with 14 bases in the middle. Germline CDR1 MNHEY, CDR2 SMNVEV (reference sequence). For the CDR3, the DNA is TGTGCCAGCAGCTCCGTCAGGGGTCATGGCTACACCTTC. Protein: CASSSVRGHGYTF.

J is TRBJ1-4 and V is TRBV2, with 11 bases identical to TRBD1. The CDR3 contains 16 residues. V lost 7 bases, J lost 8 bases, and 12 bases stayed unmatched. Per the germline V gene, CDR1 is SNHLY and CDR2 is FYNNEI. In DNA form, the CDR3 reads TGTGCCAGCAAATACCGGACAGGGGGCATTGGCGAAAAACTGTTTTTT. Residues: CASKYRTGGIGEKLFF. Full variable domain (rest looked up from reference TRBV2 and TRBJ1-4): EPEVTQTPSHQVTQMGQEVILRCVPISNHLYFYWYRQILGQKVEFLVSFYNNEISEKSEIFDDQFSVERPDGSNFTLKIRSTKLEDSAMYFCASKYRTGGIGEKLFFGSGTQLSVL.

Only one count was recorded for this clone. CDR3 nucleotide sequence: TGTGCCAGCAGCGCGACAGGCTATGGCTACACCTTC. It translates to CASSATGYGYTF. This chain links TRBV7-2 with TRBJ1-2; possible D gene TRBD1, 6 bases. There are 12 residues in the CDR3. The V gene's germline CDR1 is SGHTA and CDR2 FQGNSA. Deletions cut 5 bases from V and 4 bases from J, with 8 bases between.

The genes are TRBV7-9 and TRBJ2-7; 11 positions agree with TRBD2. Germline trimming cut 3 bases from V and 4 bases from J; bases unmatched to any gene: 5. Germline V lookup: CDR1 SEHNR, CDR2 FQNEAQ (reference sequence). The CDR3 covers 15 residues. The CDR3 DNA reads as TGTGCCAGCAGCTTCTCCGGACTAGCGGGTTACGAGCAGTACTTC. Translation: CASSFSGLAGYEQYF.

This clone has just a few counts. The chain links TRBV5-8 to TRBJ2-1, with 7 positions matching TRBD2. Germline V CDR1 and CDR2: SGHTS, YDEGEE. Losses at the gene ends were 4 bases for V and 8 bases for J; bases not matched to a gene: 9. The CDR3 covers 14 residues. CDR3: CASSRTREQYEQFF. DNA for the CDR3: TGTGCCAGCAGCAGGACTAGAGAACAGTATGAGCAGTTCTTC.

The CDR3 bases are TGTGCCAGCAGCTTGAATAACAATCTGGGAAACACCATATATTTT. Amino acid sequence: CASSLNNNLGNTIYF. V and J are TRBV5-4 and TRBJ1-3; D remains ambiguous. The CDR3 sequence is 15 residues long. With 1 base removed from V and 4 bases from J, the gap between germline ends came to 12 bases. Per germline, CDR1 SGHNT and CDR2 YYREEE (reference sequence).

This clone was observed a single time. This chain uses TRBV7-2 with TRBJ1-5; no firm D call. The CDR3 has 14 amino acids. With 5 bases removed from V and 1 base from J, the gap between germline ends came to 9 bases. CDR1 and CDR2 (germline): SGHTA, FQGNSA. Here the CDR3 DNA reads TGTGCCAGCAGCCCCAGGTTGAGCAATCAGCCCCAGCATTTT. It is translated as CASSPRLSNQPQHF.

The genes are TRBV7-8 and TRBJ2-3, with TRBD1 matching over 8 bases. The V gene's germline CDR1 is SGHVS and CDR2 FQNEAQ. The J segment lost 3 bases and the V segment lost 5 bases, leaving 13 bases of the junction unmatched. CDR3 length equals 17 residues. CDR3 loop: CASSSLDWTGSTDTQYF. In DNA form, the CDR3 reads TGTGCCAGCAGCAGCCTGGACTGGACAGGGTCAACAGATACGCAGTATTTT.

V and J are TRBV11-2 and TRBJ1-1, with D tentatively TRBD1 (5 bases). The V end lost 5 bases, the J end lost 1 base, and 23 bases lay between the germline ends. Germline CDR1 is SGHAT and CDR2 is FQNNGV. The CDR3 spans 18 residues. The CDR3 protein is CASSPFGLGAPTNTEAFF. For the CDR3, the DNA is TGTGCCAGCAGCCCATTCGGGTTAGGGGCTCCAACGAACACTGAAGCTTTCTTT.

The chain uses TRBV14 and TRBJ2-1; 7 bases match TRBD1. The CDR3 is made up of 18 amino acids. With V trimmed by 1 base and J by 0 bases, 9 bases remained unmatched. Germline-derived CDR1 and CDR2 are SGHDN and FVKESK. This chain's CDR3 is CASSQVLDRLSSYNEQFF. The CDR3 DNA reads as TGTGCCAGCAGCCAAGTACTGGACAGGCTAAGCTCCTACAATGAGCAGTTCTTC. Looking up the rest from reference TRBV14 and TRBJ2-1 gives the full variable domain: EAGVTQFPSHSVIEKGQTVTLRCDPISGHDNLYWYRRVMGKEIKFLLHFVKESKQDESGMPNNRFLAERTGGTYSTLKVQPAELEDSGVYFCASSQVLDRLSSYNEQFFGPGTRLTVL.

V is TRBV6-5 and J is TRBJ2-1, with 10 bases fitting TRBD2. The CDR3 has 15 residues. After removal of 5 bases from V and 9 bases from J, the junction contained 10 bases not matched to a gene. The germline gives CDR1 MNHEY, CDR2 SVGAGI. The CDR3 coding sequence is TGTGCCAGCAGTCCCTCTAGCGGGAGAGGTGCTGAGCAGTTCTTC. Its protein product is CASSPSSGRGAEQFF.

This clone was observed a single time. The rearrangement joins TRBV5-1 to TRBJ2-6; unclear D gene. This CDR3 has 15 residues. The germline V and J ends were trimmed by 5 bases and 3 bases, with 12 bases remaining between them. The germline gives CDR1 SGHRS, CDR2 YFSETQ. The CDR3 protein is CASRANTLGANVLTF. The CDR3 coding sequence is TGCGCCAGCAGGGCCAATACCCTTGGGGCCAACGTCCTGACTTTC.

V and J are TRBV5-6 and TRBJ1-1; tentatively, D is TRBD1 (5 bases). The germline gives CDR1 SGHDT, CDR2 YYEEEE. The CDR3 covers 17 residues. Between the trimmed V and J ends, which lost 1 base and 1 base, there was a span of 17 bases. Written as DNA, the CDR3 is TGTGCCAGCAGCTTGTTCTACGGGGGTAGGGAGAACACTGAAGCTTTCTTT. It yields the protein CASSLFYGGRENTEAFF.

This clone has a handful of counts. V and J are TRBV7-9 and TRBJ2-2, with D perhaps TRBD2 (5 bases). The CDR3 consists of 14 residues. V shed 5 bases and J shed 5 bases, with 12 bases lying between them. CDR1 and CDR2 from the germline V gene are SEHNR and FQNEAQ (reference sequence). For the CDR3, the DNA is TGTGCCAGCAGCAGGACGGGGTTAACCGGGGAGCTGTTTTTT. It yields the protein CASSRTGLTGELFF.

The chain links TRBV5-5 to TRBJ1-2; no clear D gene. V lost 0 bases, J lost 4 bases, and 7 bases lay in between. CDR3 length equals 13 residues. Germline assignment: CDR1 SGHKS and CDR2 YYEKEE (reference sequence). CDR3 DNA: TGTGCCAGCAGCTTGGGAGATACCTATGGCTACACCTTC. Its protein product is CASSLGDTYGYTF.

Details on this clone: Other DNA sequences in this specimen translate into the identical CDR3. Written as DNA, the CDR3 is TGTGCCAGCAGCCTTGGGGGGGCGAGCTATGGCTACACCTTC. Its protein product is CASSLGGASYGYTF. This chain links TRBV27 with TRBJ1-2, with a possible D match to TRBD1 (6 bases). The CDR3 has 14 amino acids. V shed 6 bases and J shed 4 bases, with 15 bases lying between them. CDR1 and CDR2 from the germline V gene are MNHEY and SMNVEV (reference sequence).

This clone was observed a few times. The V and J genes are TRBV19 and TRBJ1-1; 7 positions match TRBD1. The CDR3 consists of 14 residues. Germline V CDR1 and CDR2: LNHDA, SQIVND (reference sequence). V shed 8 bases and J 2 bases; nucleotides not matched to a gene: 8. The CDR3 reads CASSRDSPNTEAFF. CDR3 nucleotides: TGTGCCAGTTCACGGGACAGCCCTAACACTGAAGCTTTCTTT.

The J gene is TRBJ2-3, the V gene TRBV4-3, with 11 bases matching TRBD2. With V trimmed by 0 bases and J by 5 bases, 1 base remained unmatched. The CDR3 spans 15 residues. Looked up from germline, CDR1 is LGHNA and CDR2 is YSLEER. CDR3 in amino acids: CASSQDGTSGDTQYF. CDR3 DNA sequence: TGCGCCAGCAGCCAAGATGGGACTAGCGGAGATACGCAGTATTTT.

The chain carries TRBV4-2 and TRBJ2-1; 9 bases line up with TRBD1. The CDR3 loop spans 15 amino acids. Unmatched junction bases numbered 7, after V lost 3 bases and J lost 7 bases. CDR1 is LGHNA, CDR2 YNFKEQ, per germline. CDR3 loop: CASSQFRDRVNEQFF. DNA for the CDR3: TGTGCCAGCAGCCAGTTCCGGGACAGGGTAAATGAGCAGTTCTTC.

V is TRBV3-1 (or the pseudogene TRBV3-2) and J is TRBJ1-3; D gene ambiguous. Trimming removed 6 bases from V and 7 bases from J, with 10 bases in between. Germline CDR1 reads LGHDT; CDR2 reads YNNKEL (reference sequence). The CDR3 extends over 12 amino acids. The CDR3 reads CASSRSRNTIYF. CDR3 nucleotide sequence: TGTGCCAGCAGTCGATCCAGGAACACCATATATTTT.